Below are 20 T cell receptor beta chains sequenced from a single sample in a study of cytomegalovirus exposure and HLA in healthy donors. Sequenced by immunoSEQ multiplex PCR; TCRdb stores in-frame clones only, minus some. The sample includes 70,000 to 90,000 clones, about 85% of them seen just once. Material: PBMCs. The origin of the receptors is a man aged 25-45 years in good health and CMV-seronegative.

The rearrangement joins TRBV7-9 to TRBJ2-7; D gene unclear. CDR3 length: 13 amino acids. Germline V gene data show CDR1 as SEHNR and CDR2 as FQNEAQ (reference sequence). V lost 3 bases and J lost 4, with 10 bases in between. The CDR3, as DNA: TGTGCCAGCAGCTTCGGCGGAAATTACGAGCAGTACGTC. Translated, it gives CASSFGGNYEQYV.

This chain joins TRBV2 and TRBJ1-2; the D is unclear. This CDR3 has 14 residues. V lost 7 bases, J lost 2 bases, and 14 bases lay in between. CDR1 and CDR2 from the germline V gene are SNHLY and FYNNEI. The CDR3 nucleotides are TGTGCCAGCAATGCCGGGTTGCGGAACTATGGCTACACCTTC. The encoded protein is CASNAGLRNYGYTF.

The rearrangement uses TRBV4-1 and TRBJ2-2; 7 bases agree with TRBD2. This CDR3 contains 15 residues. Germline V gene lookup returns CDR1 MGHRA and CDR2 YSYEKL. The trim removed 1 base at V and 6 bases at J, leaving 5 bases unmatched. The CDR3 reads CASSQAGTTPGELFF. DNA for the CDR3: TGCGCCAGCAGCCAAGCCGGGACTACGCCCGGGGAGCTGTTTTTT.

The CDR3 loop is CASSYSKWLLNYGYTF. CDR3 DNA sequence: TGTGCCAGCAGTTACTCGAAGTGGTTACTTAACTATGGCTACACCTTC. The chain is built from TRBV6-5 and TRBJ1-2; D is undetermined. Germline V gene data show CDR1 as MNHEY and CDR2 as SVGAGI. V shed 0 bases and J shed 1 base, with 12 bases lying between them. CDR3 length: 16 amino acids.

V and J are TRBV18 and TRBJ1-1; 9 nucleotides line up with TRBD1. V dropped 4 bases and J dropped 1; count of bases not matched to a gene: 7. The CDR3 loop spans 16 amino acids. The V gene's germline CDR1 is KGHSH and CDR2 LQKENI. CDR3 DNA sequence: TGTGCCAGCTCACAAAGCAACAGGGGGCCGAACACTGAAGCTTTCTTT. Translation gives CASSQSNRGPNTEAFF.

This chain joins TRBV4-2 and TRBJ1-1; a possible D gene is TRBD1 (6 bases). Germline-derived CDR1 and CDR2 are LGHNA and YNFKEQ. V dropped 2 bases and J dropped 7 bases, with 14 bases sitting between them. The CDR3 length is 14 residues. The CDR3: CASSQPTGVGEAFF. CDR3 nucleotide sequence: TGTGCCAGCAGCCAACCGACAGGCGTGGGTGAAGCTTTCTTT.

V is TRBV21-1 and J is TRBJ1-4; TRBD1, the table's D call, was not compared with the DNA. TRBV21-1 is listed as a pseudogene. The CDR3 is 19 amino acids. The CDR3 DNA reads TGTGCCAGCAGCCCTCAACCGGGACAGTGTGAGGACACTAATGAAAAACTGTTTTTT. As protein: CASSPQPGQCEDTNEKLFF.

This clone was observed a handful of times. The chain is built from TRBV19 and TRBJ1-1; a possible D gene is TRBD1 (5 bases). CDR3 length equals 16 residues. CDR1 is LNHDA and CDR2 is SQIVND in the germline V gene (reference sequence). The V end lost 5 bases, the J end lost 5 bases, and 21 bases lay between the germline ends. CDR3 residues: CASSFPGDPGETEAFF. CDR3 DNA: TGTGCCAGTAGTTTCCCTGGGGACCCGGGGGAGACTGAAGCTTTCTTT.

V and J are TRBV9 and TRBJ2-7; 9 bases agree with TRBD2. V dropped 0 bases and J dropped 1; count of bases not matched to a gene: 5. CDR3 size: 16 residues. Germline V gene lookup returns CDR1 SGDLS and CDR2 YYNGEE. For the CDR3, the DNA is TGTGCCAGCAGCGTAGATCCAAGCGGGAGGTCCTACGAGCAGTACTTC. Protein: CASSVDPSGRSYEQYF.

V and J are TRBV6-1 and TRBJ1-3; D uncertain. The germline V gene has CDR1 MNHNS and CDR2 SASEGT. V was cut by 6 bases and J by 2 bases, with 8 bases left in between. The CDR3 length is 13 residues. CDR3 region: CASREMAGNTIYF. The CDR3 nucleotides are TGTGCCAGCAGGGAGATGGCTGGAAACACCATATATTTT.

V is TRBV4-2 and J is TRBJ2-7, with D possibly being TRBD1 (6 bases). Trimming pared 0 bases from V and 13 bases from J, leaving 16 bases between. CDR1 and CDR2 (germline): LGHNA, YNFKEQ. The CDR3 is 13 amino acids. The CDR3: CASSQESWAGEYF. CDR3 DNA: TGTGCCAGCAGCCAAGAAAGTTGGGCAGGGGAATACTTC.

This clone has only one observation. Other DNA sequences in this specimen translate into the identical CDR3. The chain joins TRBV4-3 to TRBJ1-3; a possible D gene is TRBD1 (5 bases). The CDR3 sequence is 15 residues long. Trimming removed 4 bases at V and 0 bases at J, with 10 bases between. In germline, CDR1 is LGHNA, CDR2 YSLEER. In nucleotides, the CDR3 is TGCGCCAGCAGCCGAGACAGAAGCTCTGGAAACACCATATATTTT. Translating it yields CASSRDRSSGNTIYF.

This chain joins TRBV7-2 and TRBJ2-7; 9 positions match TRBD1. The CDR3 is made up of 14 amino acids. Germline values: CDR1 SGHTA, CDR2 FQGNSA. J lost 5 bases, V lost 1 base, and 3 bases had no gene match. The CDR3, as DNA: TGTGCCAGCAGCTTAGGGGACAGGGAACACGAGCAGTACGTC. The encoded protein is CASSLGDREHEQYV.

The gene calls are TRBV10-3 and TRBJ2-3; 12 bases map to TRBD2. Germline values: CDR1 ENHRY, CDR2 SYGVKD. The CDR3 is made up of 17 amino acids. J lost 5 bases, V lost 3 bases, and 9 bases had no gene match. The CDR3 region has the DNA TGTGCCATCAGTGAAGATCCTGCGACTAGCGGGGGAGATACGCAGTATTTT. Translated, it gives CAISEDPATSGGDTQYF.

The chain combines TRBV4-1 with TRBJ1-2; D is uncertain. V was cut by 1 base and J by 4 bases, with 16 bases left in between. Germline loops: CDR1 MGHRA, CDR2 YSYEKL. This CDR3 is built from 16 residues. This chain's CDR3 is CASSQANMREAYGYTF. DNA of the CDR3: TGCGCCAGCAGCCAAGCGAATATGAGGGAGGCCTATGGCTACACCTTC.

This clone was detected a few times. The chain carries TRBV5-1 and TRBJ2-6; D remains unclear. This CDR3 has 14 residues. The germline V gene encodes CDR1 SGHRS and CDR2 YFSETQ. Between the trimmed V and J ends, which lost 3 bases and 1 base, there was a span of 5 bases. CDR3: CASSSYSGANVLTF. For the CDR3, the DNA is TGCGCCAGCAGCTCCTATTCTGGGGCCAACGTCCTGACTTTC.

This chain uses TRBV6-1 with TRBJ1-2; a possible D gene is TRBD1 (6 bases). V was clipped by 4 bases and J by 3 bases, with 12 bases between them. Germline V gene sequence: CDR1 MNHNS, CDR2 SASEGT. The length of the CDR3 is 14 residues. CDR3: CASSVQGTDYGYTF. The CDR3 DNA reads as TGTGCCAGCAGTGTACAGGGCACCGACTATGGCTACACCTTC.

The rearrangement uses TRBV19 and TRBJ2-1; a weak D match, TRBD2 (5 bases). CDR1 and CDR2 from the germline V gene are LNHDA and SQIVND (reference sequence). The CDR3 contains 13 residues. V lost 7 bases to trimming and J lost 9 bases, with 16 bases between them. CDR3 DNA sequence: TGTGCCAGTACCCCAATAGGGAGTATTGAGCAGTTCTTC. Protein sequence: CASTPIGSIEQFF.

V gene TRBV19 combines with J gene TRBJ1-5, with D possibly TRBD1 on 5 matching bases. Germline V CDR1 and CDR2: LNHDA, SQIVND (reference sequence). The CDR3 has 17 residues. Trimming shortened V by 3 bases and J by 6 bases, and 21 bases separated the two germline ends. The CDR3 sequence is CASSMAAGRDWGQPQHF. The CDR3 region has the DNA TGTGCCAGTAGTATGGCGGCAGGGCGAGACTGGGGTCAGCCCCAGCATTTT.

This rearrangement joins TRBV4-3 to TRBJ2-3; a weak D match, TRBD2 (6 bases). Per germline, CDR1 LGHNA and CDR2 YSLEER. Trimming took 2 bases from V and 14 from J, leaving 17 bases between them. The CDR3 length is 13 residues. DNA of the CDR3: TGCGCCAGCAGCCAACTACTAGCTCCTCCTATGTATTTT. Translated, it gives CASSQLLAPPMYF.